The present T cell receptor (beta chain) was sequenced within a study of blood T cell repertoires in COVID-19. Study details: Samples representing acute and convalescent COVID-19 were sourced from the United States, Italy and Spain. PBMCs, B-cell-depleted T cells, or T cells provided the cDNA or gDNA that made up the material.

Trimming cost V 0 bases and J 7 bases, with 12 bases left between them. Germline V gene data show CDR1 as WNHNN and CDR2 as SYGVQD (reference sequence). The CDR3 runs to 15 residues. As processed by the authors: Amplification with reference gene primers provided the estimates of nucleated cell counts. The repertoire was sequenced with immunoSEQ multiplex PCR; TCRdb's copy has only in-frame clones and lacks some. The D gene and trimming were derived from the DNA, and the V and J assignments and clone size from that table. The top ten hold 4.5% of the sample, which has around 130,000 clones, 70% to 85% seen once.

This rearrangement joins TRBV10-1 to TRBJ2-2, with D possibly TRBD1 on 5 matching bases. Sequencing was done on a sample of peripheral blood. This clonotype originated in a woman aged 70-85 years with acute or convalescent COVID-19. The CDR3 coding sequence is TGCGCCAGCAGTGAGTCTCCAGGGCGGAGCGGGGAGCTGTTTTTT. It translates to CASSESPGRSGELFF.